This TCR beta chain came from a study of radiation and T cells in renal cell carcinoma (dated by TCRdb to 2018 to 2020). About the full investigation: In total, 50 to 55 samples underwent TCR beta sequencing: some 26 tumors plus 27 peripheral blood samples. The last blood draw occurred 4 weeks after radiation, at the same time as nephrectomy. Across all 55 or so samples, 4,016,671 unique CDR3 nucleotide sequences encoding roughly 2,800,000 unique CDR3 amino acid sequences were identified. Overall results and qualifications from the work: Because the trial had a single-armed design, the trial could not examine how radiation dose or scheduling affected the TCR repertoire. Because pretreatment tumor biopsies were not available, the baseline intratumoral presence of clonotypes could not be determined. Dynamics of the blood repertoire were not tracked past 4 weeks after treatment. In blood, the top tumor clonotypes increased between baseline and 2 weeks post-radiation and then shrank by 4 weeks, which suggests that tumor-resident clones expanded only transiently.

Following the manufacturer's recommendations, the immunoSEQ kit was used to generate TCR beta libraries from genomic DNA. To prepare the libraries, a first multiplex PCR with proprietary primers was run, followed by a second PCR that added unique barcodes, and a bead cleanup was done after each round. Each sample batch included a kit-provided positive control reaction and a negative control reaction. The final libraries underwent checking on an Agilent 4200 TapeStation D1000 ScreenTape, volumetric pooling, and quantification by qPCR. Sequencing was performed on an Illumina NextSeq500 with a MidOutput 150-cycle cartridge, and 156 Read1 and 15 Index1 cycles were run with kit custom primers. The pooled library was loaded at 0.9 to 1 pM, with a roughly 20% PhiX control spiked in. The original methods were these. Vendor-processed data were analyzed in R, with a clonotype defined as all T cells sharing the same CDR3 nucleotide sequence. In the clone abundance analyses, frequencies were normalized to the 10,000 most abundant clones in each sample. Before analysis, public T cell clones were removed, and these numbered fewer than six per sample on average. Tumor-enriched and baseline blood-enriched clonotypes were defined by at least a 32-fold difference in abundance between compartments. A beta-binomial differential abundance model was used to identify clonotypes that expanded or contracted between blood time points. Tumor-blood repertoire similarity was measured with the Baroni-Urbani and Buser coefficient, and group comparisons used two-tailed Wilcoxon tests in R. TCRdb mirrors the immuneACCESS table, restricted to in-frame sequences. Some clones are absent from its copies; in checked studies, under half trace to an unresolved V gene, and the reason for the others is unknown. That table is the source of V, J and clone size, and D and trimming were worked out from the DNA. The sample profile shows fewer than 45,000 clones; about 84% of them were found once. The top ten clones comprise 25% to 30% of the sample.

The CDR3 holds 16 amino acids from the cysteine to the phenylalanine. Just CDR3 DNA is preserved here, 48 bases in frame from base 1. Here V drops 0 bases and J drops 6 bases, and the junction holds 9 bases not matched to any gene. CDR1 LGHNA and CDR2 YSLEER are derived from the germline V gene. The time point label for this specimen denotes: blood 4 weeks post-SBRT, at nephrectomy. The treatment or condition label, read with the paper, signifies: 15 Gy SBRT to primary tumor, nephrectomy 4 weeks later. Samples were obtained from a clinical trial, in which 15 Gy stereotactic body radiation therapy was delivered to primary renal cell carcinomas and nephrectomy was performed 4 weeks later. To track tumor-enriched clonotypes, serial peripheral blood was sampled from radiation-treated patients at baseline and at 2 weeks and 4 weeks after SBRT. Renal cell carcinoma with clear cell pathology was present in all patients. The QIAamp DNA Blood Mini Kit (Qiagen) was used to prepare genomic DNA for TCR sequencing. Only samples passing all quality control checks were included in the analyses.

Regarding this clone: Its specific antigen is unknown. There are no base qualities to consult, and no much larger clone falls within one base.

This chain is built from TRBV4-3 and TRBJ2-3; 7 junctional bases match TRBD1. This clonotype originated in a woman between 70 and 85 years old with renal cell carcinoma. Sequences were derived from blood, sampled from a patient whose treatment included radiotherapy and nephrectomy. CDR3 protein: CASSQDYYIQGDTQYF. The bases read TGCGCCAGCAGCCAAGATTACTACATACAGGGGGATACGCAGTATTTT.